This T cell receptor (beta chain) was recorded in a study of T cells in tumors after PD-1 blockade. Study in general: Daily vismodegib 150 mg continued in a subset of anti-PD-1-treated patients.

Some clones are missing from TCRdb's copy, which holds only in-frame ones; the method was immunoSEQ multiplex PCR. The repertoire holds roughly 9,300 clones, with 55% to 65% as singletons. V shed 3 bases and J shed 2 bases, with 1 base lying between them. Germline V gene lookup returns CDR1 DFQATT and CDR2 SNEGSKA (reference sequence). This CDR3 is 10 amino acids long. The same primary tumor site was biopsied both before and after PD-1 blockade. The sample here was tumor tissue, taken after anti-PD-1 treatment. The TCR comes from a human donor with basal cell carcinoma. The chain combines TRBV20-1 with TRBJ2-5; D not certain. CDR3 bases: TGCAGTGCTAGTCAAGAGACCCAGTACTTC. It codes for CSASQETQYF.